This T cell receptor beta chain originates from a study of cytomegalovirus exposure and HLA in healthy donors. The primer mix had 60 Vbeta and 13 Jbeta primers. The table came from immunoSEQ multiplex PCR; TCRdb's copy has only in-frame clones and leaves some out. The sample holds about 190,000 clones, 83% seen once. V lost 10 bases to trimming and J lost 7 bases; unmatched junction nucleotides: 5. The CDR3 has 13 amino acids. CDR1 and CDR2 from the germline V gene are MNHNY and SVGAGI (reference sequence). Source material: PBMCs. The rearrangement joins TRBV6-6 to TRBJ2-2; 11 nucleotides agree with TRBD1. The clonotype comes from a man aged 45-65 years in good health and CMV-seronegative. The CDR3 DNA reads as TGTGCCAACGGACAGGGGGCGGGCGGGGAGCTGTTTTTT. Protein: CANGQGAGGELFF.